The sample holds a few counts of the clone carrying this TCR beta chain. Antigen unknown. Next came a second PCR, run for about 7 to 11 cycles, which used a sample-barcoded 5' primer along with a J-beta primer mix. Sequencing yielded, for each sample, at least 3 million paired-end reads carrying CDR3. MiXCR, applied by TCRdb to the 5' RACE reads, yields one record per CDR3 protein. The sample has 1.5 million to 2 million distinct CDR3 sequences, roughly 27% seen once. The sample comes from a study of blood T cells in healthy people across ages. Whole-study results and caveats: Older age went with lower TCR beta diversity per million T cells, in a roughly linear way. Without sorted subsets, naive and antigen-experienced compartments could not be conclusively compared.

Trimming removed 5 bases at V and 9 bases at J, with 14 bases between. Germline V lookup: CDR1 MDHEN, CDR2 SYDVKM. The CDR3 is 12 amino acids. The sequenced sample was blood. The chain has TRBV28 and TRBJ2-7; D is unresolved. The TCR originated in a woman aged 25-40 years in good health. As DNA, the CDR3 is TGTGCCAGCAGTACCCTCTCTGTAGCGCAGTACTTC. It yields the protein CASSTLSVAQYF.